The TCR beta chain under discussion was sequenced for a study of blood T cell repertoires in COVID-19. Across the study: T cells, B-cell-depleted T cells, or PBMCs provided the cDNA or gDNA that served as material.

In the original analysis: How many nucleated cells were present was estimated from reference gene primer amplification. Profiled with immunoSEQ multiplex PCR; TCRdb holds only in-frame clones, not every one. V, J and clone size are taken as reported in that table, and D and trimming were inferred from the DNA itself. This sample has about 210,000 clones, with around four fifths found just once. Looked up from germline, CDR1 is SGHDT and CDR2 is YYEEEE. CDR3 length: 13 amino acids. V shed 5 bases and J shed 4 bases, with 10 bases lying between them. Participant reports of clinical history set cohort assignment. For recovered donors of Cohort 3, there were two negative PCRs, clearance, or symptom resolution.

The sequence derives from a man in his forties or fifties who had recovered from COVID-19. The sequencing sample was made of PBMCs or T cells enriched from blood (not recorded which). The chain combines TRBV5-6 with TRBJ2-1, with D perhaps matching TRBD1 (6 bases). The CDR3 region has the DNA TGTGCCAGCAGATATGGACAGTACAATGAGCAGTTCTTC. Protein product: CASRYGQYNEQFF.